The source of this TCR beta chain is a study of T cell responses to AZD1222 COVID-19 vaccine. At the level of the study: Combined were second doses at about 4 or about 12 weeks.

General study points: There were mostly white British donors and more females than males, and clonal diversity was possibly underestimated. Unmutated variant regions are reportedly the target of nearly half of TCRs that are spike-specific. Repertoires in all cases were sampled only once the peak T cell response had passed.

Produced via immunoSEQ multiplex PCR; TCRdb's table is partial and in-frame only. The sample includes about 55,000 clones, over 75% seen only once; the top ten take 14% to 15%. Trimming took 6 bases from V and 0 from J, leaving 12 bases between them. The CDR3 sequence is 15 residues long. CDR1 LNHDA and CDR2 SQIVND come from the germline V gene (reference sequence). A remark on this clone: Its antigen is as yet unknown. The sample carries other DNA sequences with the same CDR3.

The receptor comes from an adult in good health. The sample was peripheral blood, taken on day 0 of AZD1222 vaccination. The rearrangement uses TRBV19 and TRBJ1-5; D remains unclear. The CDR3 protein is CASSRTVDSNQPQHF. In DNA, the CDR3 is TGTGCCAGTAGCCGGACGGTCGATAGCAATCAGCCCCAGCATTTT.